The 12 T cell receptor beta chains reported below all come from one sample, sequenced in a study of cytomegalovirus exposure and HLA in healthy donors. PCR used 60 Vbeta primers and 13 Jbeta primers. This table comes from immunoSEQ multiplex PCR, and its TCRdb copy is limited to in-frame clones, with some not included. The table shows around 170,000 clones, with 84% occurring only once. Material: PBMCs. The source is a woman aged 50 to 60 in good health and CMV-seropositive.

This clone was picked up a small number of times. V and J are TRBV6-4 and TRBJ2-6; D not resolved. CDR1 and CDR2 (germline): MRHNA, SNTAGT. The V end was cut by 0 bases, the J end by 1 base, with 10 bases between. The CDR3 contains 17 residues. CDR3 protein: CASSDSTVRSGANVLTF. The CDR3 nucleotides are TGTGCCAGCAGTGACTCTACGGTAAGATCTGGGGCCAACGTCCTGACTTTC.

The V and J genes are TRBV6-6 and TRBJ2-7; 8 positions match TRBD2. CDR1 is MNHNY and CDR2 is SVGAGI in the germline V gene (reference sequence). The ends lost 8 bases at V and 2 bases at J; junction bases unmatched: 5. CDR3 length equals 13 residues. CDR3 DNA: TGTGCCAGCGAGGATAGCGGGGCCTACGAGCAGTACTTC. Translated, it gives CASEDSGAYEQYF.

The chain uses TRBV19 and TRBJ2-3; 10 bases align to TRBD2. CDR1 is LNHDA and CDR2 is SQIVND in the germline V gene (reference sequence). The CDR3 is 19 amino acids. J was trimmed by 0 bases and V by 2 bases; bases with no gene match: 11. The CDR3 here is CASSISTSGARVSTDTQYF. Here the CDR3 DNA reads TGTGCCAGTAGTATATCTACTAGCGGGGCGCGAGTTAGCACAGATACGCAGTATTTT.

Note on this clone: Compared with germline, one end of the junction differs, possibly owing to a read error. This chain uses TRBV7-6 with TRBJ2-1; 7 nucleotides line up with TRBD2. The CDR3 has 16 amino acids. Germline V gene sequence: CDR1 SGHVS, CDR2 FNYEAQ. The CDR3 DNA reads TGTGCTAGCAGCTTAGGTGCCCTAGCGGACTACAATGAGCAGTTCTTC. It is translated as CASSLGALADYNEQFF.

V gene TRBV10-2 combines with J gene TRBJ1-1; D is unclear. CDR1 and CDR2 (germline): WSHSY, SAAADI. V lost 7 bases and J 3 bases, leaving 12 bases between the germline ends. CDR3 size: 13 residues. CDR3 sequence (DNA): TGCGCCAGCATGATTGTTGAGGACACTGAAGCTTTCTTT. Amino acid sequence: CASMIVEDTEAFF.

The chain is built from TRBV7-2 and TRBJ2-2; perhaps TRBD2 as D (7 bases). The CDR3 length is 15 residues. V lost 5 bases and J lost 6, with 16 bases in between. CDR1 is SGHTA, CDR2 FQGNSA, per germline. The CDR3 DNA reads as TGTGCCAGCAGCCCCCGGGGAGGGGGTGCCGGGGAGCTGTTTTTT. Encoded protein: CASSPRGGGAGELFF.

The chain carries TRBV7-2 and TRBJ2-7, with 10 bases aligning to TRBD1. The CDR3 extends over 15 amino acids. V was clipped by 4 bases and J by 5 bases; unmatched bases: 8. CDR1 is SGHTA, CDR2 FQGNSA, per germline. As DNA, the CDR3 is TGTGCCAGCAGCTCGACCGGGACAGGGGTCCACGAGCAGTACTTC. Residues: CASSSTGTGVHEQYF. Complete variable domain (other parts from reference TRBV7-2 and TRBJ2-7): GAGVSQSPSNKVTEKGKDVELRCDPISGHTALYWYRQSLGQGLEFLIYFQGNSAPDKSGLPSDRFSAERTGGSVSTLTIQRTQQEDSAVYLCASSSTGTGVHEQYFGPGTRLTVT.

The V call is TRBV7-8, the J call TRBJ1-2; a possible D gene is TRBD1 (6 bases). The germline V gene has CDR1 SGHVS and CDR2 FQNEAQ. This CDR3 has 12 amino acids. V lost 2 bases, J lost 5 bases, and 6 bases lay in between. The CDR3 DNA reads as TGTGCCAGCAGCTTACAGGGGTATGGCTACACCTTC. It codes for CASSLQGYGYTF.

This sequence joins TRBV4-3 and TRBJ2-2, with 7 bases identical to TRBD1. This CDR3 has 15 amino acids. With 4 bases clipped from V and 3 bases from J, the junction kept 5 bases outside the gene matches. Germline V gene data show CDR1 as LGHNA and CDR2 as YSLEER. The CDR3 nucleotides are TGCGCCAGCAGCCCCCGACAGGGTGACACCGGGGAGCTGTTTTTT. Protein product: CASSPRQGDTGELFF.

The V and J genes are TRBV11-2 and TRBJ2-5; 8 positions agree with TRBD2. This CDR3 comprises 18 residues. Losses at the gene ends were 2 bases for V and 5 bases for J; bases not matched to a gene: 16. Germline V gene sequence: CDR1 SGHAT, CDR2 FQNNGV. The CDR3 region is CASSLTQQRGLARETQYF. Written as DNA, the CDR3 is TGTGCCAGCAGCTTAACCCAACAGCGGGGGCTGGCGCGGGAGACCCAGTACTTC.

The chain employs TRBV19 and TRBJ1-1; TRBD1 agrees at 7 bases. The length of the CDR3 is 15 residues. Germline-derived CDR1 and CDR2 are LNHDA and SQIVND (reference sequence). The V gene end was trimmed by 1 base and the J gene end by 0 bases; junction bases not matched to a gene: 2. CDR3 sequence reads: CASSIAGGMNTEAFF. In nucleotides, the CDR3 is TGTGCCAGTAGTATAGCAGGGGGAATGAACACTGAAGCTTTCTTT. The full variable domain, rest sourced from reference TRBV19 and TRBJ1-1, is DGGITQSPKYLFRKEGQNVTLSCEQNLNHDAMYWYRQDPGQGLRLIYYSQIVNDFQKGDIAEGYSVSREKKESFPLTVTSAQKNPTAFYLCASSIAGGMNTEAFFGQGTRLTVV.

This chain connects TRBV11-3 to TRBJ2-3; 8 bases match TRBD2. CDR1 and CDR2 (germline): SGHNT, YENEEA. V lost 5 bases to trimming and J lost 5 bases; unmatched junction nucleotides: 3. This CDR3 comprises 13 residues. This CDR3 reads CASSPRGGDTQYF. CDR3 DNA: TGTGCCAGCAGCCCCCGGGGGGGAGATACGCAGTATTTT.